Shown below are 4 T cell receptor beta chains from a single sample sequenced in a study of T cells in Graves' hyperthyroidism and ophthalmopathy. The source material, RNA transcripts, was used to amplify TCR beta CDR3 regions. A set of HTBI primers served as the primers for a first-round RT-PCR of the TCR CDR3. TCRdb recomputed calls from the multiplex PCR reads with MiXCR, one row per CDR3 protein. The sample includes fewer than 200,000 distinct CDR3 sequences, about a sixth of them seen just once. The sample consisted of blood. The receptors originated from a woman aged 45-59 years with Graves' hyperthyroidism.

This clonotype has at least ten counts. This rearrangement joins TRBV19 to TRBJ2-1; TRBD1 might be the D (5 bases). Between the trimmed V and J ends, which lost 3 bases and 2 bases, there was a span of 14 bases. CDR3 length: 16 amino acids. Germline V gene sequence: CDR1 LNHDA, CDR2 SQIVND (reference sequence). CDR3: CASSIDGRATYNEQFF. CDR3 nucleotide sequence: TGTGCCAGTAGTATCGATGGCAGGGCCACCTACAATGAGCAGTTCTTC.

This clonotype was seen at least ten times. The CDR3 bases are TGTGCCACCAGCAGGAGCTTACAGGGGCGAAACACCGGGGAGCTGTTTTTT. It translates to CATSRSLQGRNTGELFF. V gene TRBV15 combines with J gene TRBJ2-2; TRBD1 agrees at 7 bases. The CDR3 is 17 amino acids. Germline assignment: CDR1 LNHNV and CDR2 YYDKDF (reference sequence). The V and J ends lost 3 bases and 2 bases, in that order; junction bases with no gene match: 9.

As regards this clonotype: A clone one base away is much larger, so this may be a read error. The rearrangement links TRBV18 to TRBJ2-1; 9 bases map to TRBD1. CDR3 length equals 15 residues. Germline V gene sequence: CDR1 KGHSH, CDR2 LQKENI. In nucleotides, the CDR3 is TGTGCCGGCTCAGCACGACAGGGGGTAGGCAATGAGCAGTTCTTC. It is translated as CAGSARQGVGNEQFF.

This clonotype was counted between two and nine times. The CDR3 region has the DNA TGTGCCAGCAGCGGCCACCCCGGAGGCTACACCTTC. It is translated as CASSGHPGGYTF. The chain carries TRBV9 and TRBJ1-2; D not certain. Trimming removed 3 bases at V and 8 bases at J, with 11 bases between. CDR1 and CDR2 from the germline V gene are SGDLS and YYNGEE. The CDR3 extends over 12 amino acids.